The rows below give T cell receptor beta chains drawn from one sample of a study of T cells in localized non-small cell lung cancer. The method was immunoSEQ multiplex PCR; TCRdb's version includes in-frame clones alone and lacks a portion of them. The sample contains around 40,000 clones, 75% to 90% of which appear only once. The sequencing here drew on peripheral blood, taken before any cancer treatment. The receptors come from a man aged 40-75 years with stage I lung adenocarcinoma. CDR3s leave out the opening cysteine and the closing phenylalanine or tryptophan. Fields, in order: CDR3 protein, V gene, J gene, CDR3 length, D gene. The D gene is left open where the match is weak.

CDR3aa: ASRASLTGTQY; v_gene: TRBV27; j_gene: TRBJ2-5; len: 11; d_gene: NA
CDR3aa: ASSSSGAPGVLT; v_gene: TRBV27; j_gene: TRBJ2-6; len: 12; d_gene: TRBD2
CDR3aa: AWSREVNTEAF; v_gene: TRBV30; j_gene: TRBJ1-1; len: 11; d_gene: NA
CDR3aa: ASSHPDRGEQY; v_gene: TRBV5-1; j_gene: TRBJ2-7; len: 11; d_gene: TRBD1
CDR3aa: ASSETGAHEKLF; v_gene: TRBV18; j_gene: TRBJ1-4; len: 12; d_gene: TRBD1
CDR3aa: ASSLVTGVYEKLF; v_gene: TRBV7-8; j_gene: TRBJ1-4; len: 13; d_gene: TRBD1
CDR3aa: ASSFLLGWQYGYT; v_gene: TRBV28; j_gene: TRBJ1-2; len: 13; d_gene: NA
CDR3aa: ASSVGDYNEQF; v_gene: TRBV9; j_gene: TRBJ2-1; len: 11; d_gene: NA
CDR3aa: ASSPLAGVLGTQY; v_gene: TRBV18; j_gene: TRBJ2-5; len: 13; d_gene: TRBD2
CDR3aa: ASSLGQGMDEQY; v_gene: TRBV7-2; j_gene: TRBJ2-7; len: 12; d_gene: TRBD1
CDR3aa: ASSQTGGTEAF; v_gene: TRBV7-2; j_gene: TRBJ1-1; len: 11; d_gene: TRBD1
CDR3aa: SVAQNSNQPQH; v_gene: TRBV29-1; j_gene: TRBJ1-5; len: 11; d_gene: NA
CDR3aa: ASSPPQGRKTQY; v_gene: TRBV6-5; j_gene: TRBJ2-5; len: 12; d_gene: NA
CDR3aa: ASSVGGAHSYEQY; v_gene: TRBV9; j_gene: TRBJ2-7; len: 13; d_gene: NA
CDR3aa: ASTRQGPSSDTQY; v_gene: TRBV5-4; j_gene: TRBJ2-3; len: 13; d_gene: NA
CDR3aa: ATQNPQENTDTQY; v_gene: TRBV10-3; j_gene: TRBJ2-3; len: 13; d_gene: NA
CDR3aa: ASSLSSNTGELF; v_gene: TRBV11-3; j_gene: TRBJ2-2; len: 12; d_gene: NA
CDR3aa: ASSLTQGQNEQF; v_gene: TRBV7-9; j_gene: TRBJ2-1; len: 12; d_gene: TRBD1
CDR3aa: ASSTRRGEAGANVLT; v_gene: TRBV13; j_gene: TRBJ2-6; len: 15; d_gene: NA
CDR3aa: ASSLGRQGYEQY; v_gene: TRBV5-1; j_gene: TRBJ2-7; len: 12; d_gene: TRBD1
CDR3aa: ASSLGGAETQY; v_gene: TRBV5-1; j_gene: TRBJ2-5; len: 11; d_gene: NA
CDR3aa: SVAGQDGSGNTIY; v_gene: TRBV29-1; j_gene: TRBJ1-3; len: 13; d_gene: TRBD1
CDR3aa: ASSSPGFYPF; v_gene: TRBV6-5; j_gene: TRBJ1-1; len: 10; d_gene: NA
CDR3aa: ASTVGQGRNEQF; v_gene: TRBV6-5; j_gene: TRBJ2-1; len: 12; d_gene: TRBD1
CDR3aa: ASSQDMGTGYEQY; v_gene: TRBV4-2; j_gene: TRBJ2-7; len: 13; d_gene: TRBD1
CDR3aa: ASYPRGVISYNEQF; v_gene: TRBV27; j_gene: TRBJ2-1; len: 14; d_gene: TRBD2
CDR3aa: ASSLEGAGGNQPQH; v_gene: TRBV7-9; j_gene: TRBJ1-5; len: 14; d_gene: TRBD1
CDR3aa: ASSYQPSGKWNEQF; v_gene: TRBV6-5; j_gene: TRBJ2-1; len: 14; d_gene: TRBD2
CDR3aa: ASSIKADRVYGYT; v_gene: TRBV19; j_gene: TRBJ1-2; len: 13; d_gene: TRBD1
CDR3aa: ASSPRTSQETQY; v_gene: TRBV18; j_gene: TRBJ2-5; len: 12; d_gene: NA
CDR3aa: ASSPPGNQGDSPLH; v_gene: TRBV18; j_gene: TRBJ1-6; len: 14; d_gene: TRBD1
CDR3aa: SAVSVLAELYNEQF; v_gene: TRBV29-1; j_gene: TRBJ2-1; len: 14; d_gene: NA